These 12 T cell receptor beta chains came from one sample sequenced in a study of CD8 T cells in ankylosing spondylitis. MiXCR, applied by TCRdb to the 5' RACE reads, yields one record per CDR3 protein. This table holds approximately 300,000 distinct CDR3 sequences, around 20% found once. Sequencing input: blood, either unsorted or a sorted T cell fraction (not recorded which). These receptors were taken from a female donor with ankylosing spondylitis or in good health (not recorded which).

Many counts were recorded for this clonotype. This chain links TRBV5-1 with TRBJ2-1; TRBD2 might be the D (6 bases). V was cut by 0 bases and J by 6 bases, with 13 bases left in between. The CDR3 has 15 residues. Germline CDR1 reads SGHRS; CDR2 reads YFSETQ. The CDR3 loop reads CASSLGGGTFNEQFF. The CDR3 nucleotides read TGCGCCAGCAGCTTGGGGGGAGGAACATTCAATGAGCAGTTCTTC. Full variable domain (rest looked up from reference TRBV5-1 and TRBJ2-1): KAGVTQTPRYLIKTRGQQVTLSCSPISGHRSVSWYQQTPGQGLQFLFEYFSETQRNKGNFPGRFSGRQFSNSRSEMNVSTLELGDSALYLCASSLGGGTFNEQFFGPGTRLTVL.

This clonotype was counted only a few times. This chain links TRBV12-3 or TRBV12-4 with TRBJ1-6; D is possibly TRBD1 (6 bases). This CDR3 is 16 amino acids long. V dropped 8 bases and J dropped 0 bases, with 14 bases sitting between them. The CDR3 DNA reads TGTGCCAGCTCAAAAGGGGGGAGCTCCTATAATTCACCCCTCCACTTT. Amino acids: CASSKGGSSYNSPLHF.

This clonotype was found a few times. This chain joins TRBV7-7 and TRBJ2-1; 9 positions agree with TRBD2. The CDR3 loop spans 14 amino acids. The V segment lost 2 bases and the J segment 10 bases; nucleotides outside the gene matches: 6. Germline CDR1 SSHAT, CDR2 FNYEAQ (reference sequence). CDR3 sequence reads: CASSLNKAGGEQFF. As DNA, the CDR3 is TGTGCCAGCAGCTTAAACAAGGCGGGAGGGGAGCAGTTCTTC.

This clonotype occurred a few times. The rearrangement joins TRBV7-2 to TRBJ2-1; possibly TRBD2 for D (7 bases). The CDR3 length is 16 residues. Germline V gene data show CDR1 as SGHTA and CDR2 as FQGNSA. Trimming removed 0 bases from V and 2 bases from J, with 11 bases in between. CDR3 residues: CASSLAGGGTYNEQFF. CDR3 nucleotides: TGTGCCAGCAGCTTAGCGGGAGGGGGTACCTACAATGAGCAGTTCTTC.

This clonotype has a count of ten or more. The chain combines TRBV29-1 with TRBJ2-5; tentative D call: TRBD1 (6 bases). Trimming took 4 bases from V and 1 from J, leaving 19 bases between them. The CDR3 totals 16 residues. CDR1 and CDR2 (germline): SQVTM, ANQGSEA. CDR3 residues: CSVGGAPGASQETQYF. CDR3 in DNA: TGCAGCGTTGGAGGGGCACCAGGGGCTTCCCAAGAGACCCAGTACTTC.

The CDR3 loop reads CASSTLGGSQFF. The CDR3 coding sequence is TGTGCCAGCAGCACGCTGGGGGGCTCGCAGTTCTTC. The chain employs TRBV11-2 and TRBJ2-1, with D possibly called TRBD1 or TRBD2 (6 bases each). The CDR3 is 12 residues long. V lost 5 bases and J lost 12, with 14 bases in between. CDR1 and CDR2 (germline): SGHAT, FQNNGV.

The sample holds many counts of this clonotype. The chain couples TRBV25-1 to TRBJ2-7, with TRBD1 matching over 8 bases. CDR1 and CDR2 from the germline V gene are MGHDK and SYGVNS. V lost 10 bases, J lost 5 bases, and 10 bases stayed unmatched. The CDR3 length is 13 residues. This CDR3 reads CATQGQGRHEQYF. The DNA for the CDR3 is TGTGCCACCCAAGGACAGGGAAGGCACGAGCAGTACTTC.

This clonotype appeared many times. This sequence joins TRBV20-1 and TRBJ2-1; TRBD2 matches 11 bases. The CDR3 spans 14 residues. Germline CDR1 and CDR2: DFQATT and SNEGSKA (reference sequence). V was clipped by 6 bases and J by 6 bases; unmatched bases: 7. CDR3 amino acids: CSAPRGTSGNEQFF. The CDR3 nucleotides are TGCAGTGCGCCGCGCGGGACTAGCGGCAATGAGCAGTTCTTC.

The CDR3 nucleotides are TGCAGTGCTCCGGGGGGGCTAGCGGGAAGAGGCGAGCAGTACTTC. This translates into CSAPGGLAGRGEQYF. The rearrangement links TRBV20-1 to TRBJ2-7; 9 bases are shared with TRBD2. Germline CDR1 reads DFQATT; CDR2 reads SNEGSKA (reference sequence). The CDR3 runs to 15 residues. Trimming removed 5 bases from V and 6 bases from J; junction bases left unmatched: 14.

A few counts support this clonotype. The chain recombines TRBV6-1 with TRBJ1-5; D not resolved. The CDR3 is 14 residues long. Per the germline V gene, CDR1 is MNHNS and CDR2 is SASEGT. With 6 bases removed from V and 1 base from J, the gap between germline ends came to 10 bases. CDR3 sequence: CASSRHASNQPQHF. The CDR3 nucleotides read TGTGCCAGCAGCAGACACGCGAGCAATCAGCCCCAGCATTTT.

This clonotype was observed a few times. V and J are TRBV20-1 and TRBJ1-6; D uncertain. Germline CDR1 and CDR2: DFQATT and SNEGSKA (reference sequence). This CDR3 has 13 residues. V was trimmed by 3 bases and J by 10 bases, leaving 13 bases between them. The CDR3 sequence is CSARRSAQSPLHF. Here the CDR3 DNA reads TGCAGTGCTAGGCGCAGCGCTCAATCACCCCTCCACTTT.

This clonotype has just a few counts. The chain links TRBV7-8 to TRBJ2-1; 9 positions match TRBD1. Germline V gene lookup returns CDR1 SGHVS and CDR2 FQNEAQ. This CDR3 comprises 15 residues. The junction had 5 bases not matched to a gene; V was cut back by 4 bases and J by 4 bases. CDR3 DNA: TGTGCCAGCAGCTCACAGGGGGCGGGTTACAATGAGCAGTTCTTC. Encoded protein: CASSSQGAGYNEQFF.